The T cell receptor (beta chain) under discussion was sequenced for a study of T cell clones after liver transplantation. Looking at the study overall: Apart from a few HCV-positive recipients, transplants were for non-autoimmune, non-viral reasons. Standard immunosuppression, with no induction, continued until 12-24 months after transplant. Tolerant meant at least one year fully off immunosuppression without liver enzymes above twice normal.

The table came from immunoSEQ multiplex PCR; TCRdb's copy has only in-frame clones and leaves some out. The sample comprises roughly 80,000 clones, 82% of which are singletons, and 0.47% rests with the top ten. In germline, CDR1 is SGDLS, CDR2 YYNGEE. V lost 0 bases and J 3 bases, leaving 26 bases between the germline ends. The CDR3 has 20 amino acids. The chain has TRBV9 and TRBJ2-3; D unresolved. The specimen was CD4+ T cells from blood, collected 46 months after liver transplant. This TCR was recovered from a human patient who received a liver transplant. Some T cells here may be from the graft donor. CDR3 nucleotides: TGTGCCAGCAGCGTAGGTTTAGTAAGAAGAACGGAAGAGAGTACAGATACGCAGTATTTT. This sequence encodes CASSVGLVRRTEESTDTQYF.